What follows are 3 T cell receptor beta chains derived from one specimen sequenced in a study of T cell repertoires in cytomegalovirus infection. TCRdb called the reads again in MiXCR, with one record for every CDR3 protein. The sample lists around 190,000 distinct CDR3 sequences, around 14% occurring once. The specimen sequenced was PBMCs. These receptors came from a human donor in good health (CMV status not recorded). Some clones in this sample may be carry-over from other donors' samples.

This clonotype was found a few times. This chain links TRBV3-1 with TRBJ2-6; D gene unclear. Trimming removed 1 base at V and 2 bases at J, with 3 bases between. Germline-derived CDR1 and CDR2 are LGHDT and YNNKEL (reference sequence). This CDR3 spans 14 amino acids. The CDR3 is CASSQVPGANVLTF. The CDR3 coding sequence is TGTGCCAGCAGCCAAGTCCCTGGGGCCAACGTCCTGACTTTC.

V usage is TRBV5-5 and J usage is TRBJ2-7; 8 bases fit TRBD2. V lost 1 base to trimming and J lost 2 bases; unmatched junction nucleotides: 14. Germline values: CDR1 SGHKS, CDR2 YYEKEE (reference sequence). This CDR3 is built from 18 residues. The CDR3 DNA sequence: TGTGCCAGCAGCTTGATTGCCCTGCGGGGGGCGCAAACCTACGAGCAGTACTTC. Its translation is CASSLIALRGAQTYEQYF.

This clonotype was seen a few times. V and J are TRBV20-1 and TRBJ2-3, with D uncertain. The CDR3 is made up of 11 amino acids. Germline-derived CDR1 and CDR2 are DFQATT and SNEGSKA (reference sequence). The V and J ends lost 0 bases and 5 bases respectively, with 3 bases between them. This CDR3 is CSAREGDTQYF. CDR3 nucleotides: TGCAGTGCTAGAGAGGGAGATACGCAGTATTTT.